This T cell receptor beta chain was sequenced in a study of cytomegalovirus exposure and HLA in healthy donors. There are 14 residues in the CDR3. V was pared by 2 bases and J by 0 bases, with 9 bases between. Germline values: CDR1 SGDLS, CDR2 YYNGEE. Amplification used 60 Vbeta primers and 13 Jbeta primers. Sequenced by immunoSEQ multiplex PCR; TCRdb stores in-frame clones only, minus some. Of 150,000 to 200,000 clones listed, 75% to 85% are singletons. The genes are TRBV9 and TRBJ2-7, with D hard to call. The TCR comes from a girl between 2 and 10 years old in good health and CMV-seropositive. Source material: PBMCs. DNA of the CDR3: TGTGCCAGCAGCGTCCAGGTTAGCTCCTACGAGCAGTACTTC. This sequence encodes CASSVQVSSYEQYF.